One sample yielded the 23 T cell receptor beta chains listed below, sequenced in a study of blood T cell repertoires in COVID-19. Only in-frame clones appear in the TCRdb table, and some are missing; sequencing was by immunoSEQ multiplex PCR. Of 22,000 or so clones in the sample, about 90% were seen once. The specimen sequenced was peripheral blood. Receptors originate from a human donor in a cohort sampled during active COVID-19.

This clone was seen only once. The rearrangement joins TRBV30 to TRBJ1-4; TRBD1 might be the D (6 bases). The ends were cut back, 7 bases at V and 1 base at J, with 16 bases in the middle. CDR1 and CDR2 from the germline V gene are GTSNPN and SVGIG (reference sequence). This CDR3 spans 15 amino acids. CDR3 bases: TGTGCCTCAATAAAAGGGGGGGTAACTAATGAAAAACTGTTTTTT. This translates into CASIKGGVTNEKLFF.

The V and J genes are TRBV27 and TRBJ1-1; the D is unclear. The ends were cut back, 6 bases at V and 6 bases at J, with 14 bases in the middle. Germline CDR1 MNHEY, CDR2 SMNVEV (reference sequence). The CDR3 covers 13 residues. The DNA for the CDR3 is TGTGCCAGCAGACCCGGACTCTATGCTGAAGCTTTCTTT. It encodes CASRPGLYAEAFF.

The rearrangement joins TRBV30 to TRBJ2-2; tentatively, D is TRBD2 (5 bases). Per the germline V gene, CDR1 is GTSNPN and CDR2 is SVGIG (reference sequence). V lost 3 bases and J lost 5, with 10 bases in between. The CDR3 is made up of 13 amino acids. DNA for the CDR3: TGTGCCTGGAGCCTAACTAGAACCGGGGAGCTGTTTTTT. Amino acids: CAWSLTRTGELFF.

The chain combines TRBV10-2 with TRBJ2-2; perhaps TRBD1 as D (6 bases). The CDR3 consists of 15 residues. Germline V gene lookup returns CDR1 WSHSY and CDR2 SAAADI. V was shortened by 6 bases and J by 0 bases, with 11 bases between the two germline ends. This chain's CDR3 is CASSPGHSNTGELFF. The CDR3 region has the DNA TGCGCCAGCAGCCCGGGACATTCGAACACCGGGGAGCTGTTTTTT.

Here the CDR3 reads CASSLLAGGGNTGELFF. The CDR3 coding sequence is TGTGCCAGCAGTTTACTAGCGGGGGGCGGGAACACCGGGGAGCTGTTTTTT. The genes are TRBV27 and TRBJ2-2; 11 bases align to TRBD2. Germline V gene lookup returns CDR1 MNHEY and CDR2 SMNVEV (reference sequence). The trim removed 2 bases at V and 1 base at J, leaving 3 bases unmatched. The CDR3 contains 17 residues.

The chain recombines TRBV4-1 with TRBJ2-1, with D unclear. V dropped 6 bases and J dropped 9 bases, with 9 bases sitting between them. CDR3 size: 11 residues. The germline V gene has CDR1 MGHRA and CDR2 YSYEKL. The CDR3 is CASRLSGEQFF. CDR3 coding DNA: TGCGCCAGCAGACTTAGTGGTGAGCAGTTCTTC.

The chain is built from TRBV7-8 and TRBJ2-1; 7 nucleotides align to TRBD1. The germline V gene has CDR1 SGHVS and CDR2 FQNEAQ. CDR3 length equals 15 residues. The J segment lost 2 bases and the V segment lost 5 bases, leaving 6 bases of the junction unmatched. In DNA, the CDR3 is TGTGCCAGCAGCACCCGACAGGGCGCCTACAATGAGCAGTTCTTC. Amino acids: CASSTRQGAYNEQFF. The full variable domain, completed using reference TRBV7-8 and TRBJ2-1, is GAGVSQSPRYKVAKRGQDVALRCDPISGHVSLFWYQQALGQGPEFLTYFQNEAQLDKSGLPSDRFFAERPEGSVSTLKIQRTQQEDSAVYLCASSTRQGAYNEQFFGPGTRLTVL.

This chain connects TRBV28 to TRBJ1-3, with D perhaps TRBD1 (5 bases). The CDR3 is made up of 17 amino acids. Per germline, CDR1 MDHEN and CDR2 SYDVKM. Trimming pared 7 bases from V and 0 bases from J, leaving 19 bases between. Written as DNA, the CDR3 is TGTGCCAGCATCCTTGGGGGAGGGGTGATCTCTGGAAACACCATATATTTT. This sequence encodes CASILGGGVISGNTIYF.

This rearrangement joins TRBV6-2 or TRBV6-3 to TRBJ2-7, with D perhaps TRBD2 (6 bases). The CDR3 runs to 17 residues. The germline V gene encodes CDR1 MNHEY and CDR2 SVGEGT. V shed 5 bases and J shed 0 bases, with 20 bases lying between them. The CDR3 nucleotides are TGTGCCAGCAGTCCCCTTTCCGGGACTCCCAGCTCCTACGAGCAGTACGTC. Amino acid sequence: CASSPLSGTPSSYEQYV.

CDR3 nucleotides: TGTGCCAGCAGCTCTCCGGGACAGACCTACAATGAGCAGTTCTTC. This gives the protein CASSSPGQTYNEQFF. The chain has TRBV7-9 and TRBJ2-1, with 7 bases matching TRBD1. CDR1 SEHNR and CDR2 FQNEAQ come from the germline V gene (reference sequence). CDR3 length: 15 residues. Trimming cost V 4 bases and J 2 bases; bases outside gene matches: 5.

The gene calls are TRBV7-6 and TRBJ2-1, with D perhaps TRBD2 (7 bases). CDR3 size: 16 residues. In germline, CDR1 is SGHVS, CDR2 FNYEAQ. V lost 5 bases and J lost 5, with 19 bases in between. CDR3 nucleotides: TGTGCCAGCAGCACCTGGACTAGGGGGTCGAACAATGAGCAGTTCTTC. This encodes CASSTWTRGSNNEQFF.

This chain connects TRBV2 to TRBJ2-2, with D unresolved. Germline V lookup: CDR1 SNHLY, CDR2 FYNNEI. CDR3 length: 13 amino acids. The V end lost 1 base, the J end lost 4 bases, and 4 bases lay between the germline ends. The DNA for the CDR3 is TGTGCCAGCAGTGAAGTCAGCACCGGGGAGCTGTTTTTT. Its translation: CASSEVSTGELFF.

This clone was observed once. The V call is TRBV27, the J call TRBJ1-1, with unresolved D. This CDR3 region has 14 residues. The V and J ends lost 2 bases and 1 base respectively, with 8 bases between them. Germline V gives CDR1 MNHEY, CDR2 SMNVEV (reference sequence). The CDR3 DNA reads as TGTGCCAGCAGTTTAACGCGCTGGAACACTGAAGCTTTCTTT. As protein: CASSLTRWNTEAFF.

This chain links TRBV27 with TRBJ2-2; D might be TRBD2 (7 bases). This CDR3 is built from 14 residues. Germline CDR1 and CDR2: MNHEY and SMNVEV (reference sequence). Between the trimmed V and J ends, which lost 6 bases and 1 base, there was a span of 9 bases. The CDR3 DNA is TGTGCCAGCAGGGGAGGGGGGAACACCGGGGAGCTGTTTTTT. Its translation is CASRGGGNTGELFF.

The rearrangement joins TRBV6-1 to TRBJ2-1, with 7 bases fitting TRBD2. CDR1 and CDR2 from the germline V gene are MNHNS and SASEGT. CDR3 size: 16 residues. Germline trimming cut 3 bases from V and 0 bases from J; bases unmatched to any gene: 5. The CDR3 loop reads CASSEIGGSSYNEQFF. The CDR3 DNA sequence: TGTGCCAGCAGTGAGATTGGCGGGAGCTCCTACAATGAGCAGTTCTTC.

The chain couples TRBV12-3 or TRBV12-4 to TRBJ1-5, with D maybe TRBD1 (6 bases). There are 13 residues in the CDR3. V was clipped by 6 bases and J by 4 bases, with 10 bases between them. CDR3 DNA: TGTGCCAGCAGCAGGGGCCCTAATCAGCCCCAGCATTTT. It encodes CASSRGPNQPQHF.

J is TRBJ2-5 and V is TRBV7-3; possibly TRBD2 for D (6 bases). The V gene's germline CDR1 is SGHTA and CDR2 FQGTGA. V was pared by 6 bases and J by 5 bases, with 16 bases between. The CDR3 totals 14 residues. The chain's CDR3 is CASRSPGDRETQYF. CDR3 DNA: TGTGCCAGCAGATCACCGGGGGACCGGGAGACCCAGTACTTC.

The chain combines TRBV5-1 with TRBJ2-5, with D unclear. In germline, CDR1 is SGHRS, CDR2 YFSETQ. The CDR3 contains 15 residues. V was shortened by 0 bases and J by 5 bases, with 14 bases between the two germline ends. The CDR3 DNA follows: TGCGCCAGCAGCTTGGGGAGCCTAATGAGGGAGACCCAGTACTTC. Residues: CASSLGSLMRETQYF.

V usage is TRBV7-9 and J usage is TRBJ2-1, with D possibly being TRBD1 (6 bases). The CDR3 length is 12 residues. Trimming took off 5 bases at V and 8 bases at J, with 10 bases between the two ends. Germline V CDR1 and CDR2: SEHNR, FQNEAQ (reference sequence). The CDR3 DNA follows: TGTGCCAGCAGCCCACAGGGCCATGAGCAGTTCTTC. It codes for CASSPQGHEQFF.

This sequence joins TRBV10-2 and TRBJ1-3; D is undetermined. V was trimmed by 5 bases and J by 0 bases, leaving 5 bases between them. Germline CDR1 is WSHSY and CDR2 is SAAADI. CDR3 length: 13 residues. In DNA form, the CDR3 reads TGCGCCAGCAGTCAGAACTCTGGAAACACCATATATTTT. Translated, it gives CASSQNSGNTIYF.

This sequence joins TRBV7-2 and TRBJ1-1; D is undetermined. V was pared by 5 bases and J by 1 base, with 14 bases between. CDR3 size: 15 residues. Looked up from germline, CDR1 is SGHTA and CDR2 is FQGNSA. The CDR3 DNA sequence: TGTGCCAGCAGCGGGAGTTCGGGAAGGAACACTGAAGCTTTCTTT. This sequence encodes CASSGSSGRNTEAFF.

The chain recombines TRBV7-2 with TRBJ1-2; the match to TRBD1 covers 7 bases. The CDR3 is 15 residues long. Germline CDR1 and CDR2: SGHTA and FQGNSA. With 5 bases clipped from V and 0 bases from J, the junction kept 6 bases outside the gene matches. The CDR3: CASSAHRGANYGYTF. In DNA form, the CDR3 reads TGTGCCAGCAGCGCCCACAGGGGAGCTAACTATGGCTACACCTTC.

The rearrangement uses TRBV7-2 and TRBJ2-7; the match to TRBD1 covers 8 bases. This CDR3 comprises 14 residues. Looked up from germline, CDR1 is SGHTA and CDR2 is FQGNSA. Trimming at V came to 1 base and at J to 4 bases, leaving 3 bases not matched to a gene. CDR3 residues: CASSLGDRRYEQYF. The CDR3 DNA follows: TGTGCCAGCAGCTTAGGGGACAGGAGGTACGAGCAGTACTTC.